This T cell receptor (beta chain) was sequenced in a study of T cell changes during pregnancy in multiple sclerosis. The germline V gene has CDR1 MNHNY and CDR2 SVGAGI (reference sequence). V was trimmed by 2 bases and J by 0 bases, leaving 8 bases between them. This CDR3 is built from 14 residues. The table came from immunoSEQ multiplex PCR; TCRdb's copy has only in-frame clones and leaves some out. Here the sample spans 40,000 to 60,000 clones, 91% being singletons. The source material was CD8+ T cells from peripheral blood mononuclear cells, sampled after pregnancy. The sequence was obtained from a female donor with multiple sclerosis, enrolled in a pregnancy study. V and J are TRBV6-6 and TRBJ2-7; a weak D match, TRBD2 (6 bases). In DNA, the CDR3 is TGTGCCAGCAGTTACGAGGAGGGCTCCTACGAGCAGTACTTC. This translates into CASSYEEGSYEQYF.